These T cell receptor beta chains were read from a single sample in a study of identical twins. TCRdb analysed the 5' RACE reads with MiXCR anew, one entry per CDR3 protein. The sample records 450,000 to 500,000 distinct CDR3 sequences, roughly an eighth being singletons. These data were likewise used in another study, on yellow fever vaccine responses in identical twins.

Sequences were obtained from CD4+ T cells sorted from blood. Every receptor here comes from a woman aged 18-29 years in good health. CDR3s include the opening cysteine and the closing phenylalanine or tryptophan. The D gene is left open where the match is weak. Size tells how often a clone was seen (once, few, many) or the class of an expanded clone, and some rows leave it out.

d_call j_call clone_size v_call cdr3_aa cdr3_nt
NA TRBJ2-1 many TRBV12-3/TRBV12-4 CASSLVFSGNEQFF TGTGCCAGCAGTTTAGTCTTCAGCGGCAATGAGCAGTTCTTC
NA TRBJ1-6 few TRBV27 CASRIGNNSPLHF TGTGCCAGCAGGATAGGGAATAATTCACCCCTCCACTTT
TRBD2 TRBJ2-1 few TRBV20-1 CSAMGLAGYNEQFF TGCAGTGCAATGGGACTAGCCGGCTACAATGAGCAGTTCTTC
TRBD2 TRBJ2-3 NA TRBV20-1 CSATSAGGDIDTQYF TGCAGTGCGACTAGCGCGGGAGGAGATATTGATACGCAGTATTTT
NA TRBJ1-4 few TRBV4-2 CASSPHPGGNSEKLFF TGTGCCAGCAGCCCCCACCCCGGGGGGAATAGTGAAAAACTGTTTTTT
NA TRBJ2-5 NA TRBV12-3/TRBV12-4 CASGTSRAGETQYF TGTGCCAGCGGAACAAGCAGGGCGGGGGAGACCCAGTACTTC
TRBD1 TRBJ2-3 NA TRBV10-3 CASSGDRDTDTQYF TGTGCCTCATCAGGGGACAGGGACACAGATACGCAGTATTTT
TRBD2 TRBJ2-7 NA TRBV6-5 CASSYSRAGGHYEQYF TGTGCCAGCAGTTACTCGAGAGCGGGAGGGCACTACGAGCAGTACTTC
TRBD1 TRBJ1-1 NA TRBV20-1 CSARDPRGTGNTEAFF TGCAGTGCTAGAGATCCCCGCGGGACAGGGAACACTGAAGCTTTCTTT
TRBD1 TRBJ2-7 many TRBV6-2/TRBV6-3 CASSYSAGTVAYEQYF TGTGCCAGCAGTTACTCAGCCGGGACAGTTGCCTACGAGCAGTACTTC
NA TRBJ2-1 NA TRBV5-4 CASSVEGYNEQFF TGTGCCAGCAGCGTGGAGGGGTACAATGAGCAGTTCTTC
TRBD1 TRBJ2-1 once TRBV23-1 CASGTTDRDNEQFF TGCGCCAGCGGAACTACGGACAGGGACAATGAGCAGTTCTTC
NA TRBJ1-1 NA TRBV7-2 CASSLVSGDSGTEAFF TGTGCCAGCAGCTTAGTGTCAGGGGATAGCGGCACTGAAGCTTTCTTT
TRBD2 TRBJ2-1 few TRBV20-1 CSASIAGVPEQFF TGCAGTGCCTCAATAGCGGGAGTACCTGAGCAGTTCTTC
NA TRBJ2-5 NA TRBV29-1 CSVDRASPMQYF TGCAGCGTTGATCGGGCCTCCCCCATGCAGTACTTC
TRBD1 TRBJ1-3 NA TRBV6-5 CASSFPGQGIDTIYF TGTGCCAGCAGTTTTCCGGGACAGGGTATAGACACCATATATTTT
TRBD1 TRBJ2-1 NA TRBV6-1 CASVATGCREQFF TGTGCCAGCGTAGCGACAGGGTGCCGGGAGCAGTTCTTC
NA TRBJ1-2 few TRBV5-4 CASRLQGGAYGYTF TGTGCCAGCAGACTCCAGGGCGGCGCCTATGGCTACACCTTC
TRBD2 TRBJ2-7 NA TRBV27 CASSLFSSGRAQLYEQYF TGTGCCAGCAGTTTATTTTCTAGCGGGAGGGCCCAACTGTACGAGCAGTACTTC
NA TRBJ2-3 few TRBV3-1 CASSPTRRTDLTDTQYF TGTGCCAGCAGCCCGACACGGCGGACCGACCTCACAGATACGCAGTATTTT
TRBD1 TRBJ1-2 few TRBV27 CASSLSSKQGANYGYTF TGTGCCAGCAGTTTATCATCAAAACAGGGGGCGAACTATGGCTACACCTTC
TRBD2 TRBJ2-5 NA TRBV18 CASSPLAGLYQETQYF TGTGCCAGCTCACCACTAGCGGGTCTATACCAAGAGACCCAGTACTTC
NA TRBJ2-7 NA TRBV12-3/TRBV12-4 CASSRRGRLLEQYF TGTGCCAGCAGTCGCAGGGGCCGCCTGCTCGAGCAGTACTTC
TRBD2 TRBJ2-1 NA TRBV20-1 CSARMGGKYNEQFF TGCAGTGCTAGAATGGGGGGGAAATACAATGAGCAGTTCTTC
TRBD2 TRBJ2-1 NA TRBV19 CASSIRTRLYNEQFF TGTGCCAGTAGTATCCGGACTAGATTATACAATGAGCAGTTCTTC
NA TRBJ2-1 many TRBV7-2 CASSLIQYNEQFF TGTGCCAGCAGCTTAATACAGTACAATGAGCAGTTCTTC
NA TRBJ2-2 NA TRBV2 CASSEAVTGELFF TGTGCCAGCAGTGAAGCGGTCACCGGGGAGCTGTTTTTT
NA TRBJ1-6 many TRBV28 CASSPFARGRDSPLHF TGTGCCAGCAGTCCCTTCGCAAGGGGCAGGGATTCACCCCTCCACTTT
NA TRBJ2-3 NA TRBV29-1 CSVKSGEDTQYF TGCAGCGTAAAGTCCGGAGAGGATACGCAGTATTTT
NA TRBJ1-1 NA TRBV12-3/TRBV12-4 CASSPGGGRNTEAFF TGTGCCAGCAGCCCTGGGGGGGGGAGGAACACTGAAGCTTTCTTT
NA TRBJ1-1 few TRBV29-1 CSVVRGKNTEAFF TGCAGCGTTGTGAGGGGTAAGAACACTGAAGCTTTCTTT
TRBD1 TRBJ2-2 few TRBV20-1 CSARAGTGVRNTGELFF TGCAGTGCTAGGGCCGGGACAGGGGTCCGTAACACCGGGGAGCTGTTTTTT
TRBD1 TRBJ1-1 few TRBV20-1 CSARQGDTEAFF TGCAGTGCTCGACAGGGAGACACTGAAGCTTTCTTT
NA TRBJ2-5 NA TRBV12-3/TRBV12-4 CASSLNKVVETQYF TGTGCCAGCAGTTTAAACAAGGTCGTGGAGACCCAGTACTTC
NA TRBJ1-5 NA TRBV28 CANTVVGDQPQHF TGTGCCAACACCGTCGTCGGGGATCAGCCCCAGCATTTT
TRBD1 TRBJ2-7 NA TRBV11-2 CASSLDGQGLYEQYF TGTGCCAGCAGCTTAGATGGACAGGGCCTCTACGAGCAGTACTTC
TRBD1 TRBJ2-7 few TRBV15 CATSRQGDEQYF TGTGCCACCAGCAGGCAGGGGGACGAGCAGTACTTC
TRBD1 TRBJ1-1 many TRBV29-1 CSVGTATEAFF TGCAGCGTGGGGACAGCCACTGAAGCTTTCTTT
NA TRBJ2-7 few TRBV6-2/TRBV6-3 CASSYRDTSYEQYF TGTGCCAGCAGTTACAGGGACACCTCCTACGAGCAGTACTTC
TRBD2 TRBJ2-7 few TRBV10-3 CAISEPGLAGYEQYF TGTGCCATCAGTGAACCGGGACTAGCGGGATATGAGCAGTACTTC
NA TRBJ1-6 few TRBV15 CATSRNRGSGHSPLHF TGTGCCACCAGCAGGAATAGGGGATCCGGGCATTCACCCCTCCACTTT
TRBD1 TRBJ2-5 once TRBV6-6 CASTGTGWETQYF TGTGCCAGCACGGGGACAGGTTGGGAGACCCAGTACTTC
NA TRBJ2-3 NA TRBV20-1 CSAPTDTDTQYF TGCAGTGCCCCGACAGACACAGATACGCAGTATTTT
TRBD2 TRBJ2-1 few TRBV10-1 CASRSGTGGGNEQFF TGCGCCAGCAGAAGCGGGACTGGAGGAGGCAATGAGCAGTTCTTC